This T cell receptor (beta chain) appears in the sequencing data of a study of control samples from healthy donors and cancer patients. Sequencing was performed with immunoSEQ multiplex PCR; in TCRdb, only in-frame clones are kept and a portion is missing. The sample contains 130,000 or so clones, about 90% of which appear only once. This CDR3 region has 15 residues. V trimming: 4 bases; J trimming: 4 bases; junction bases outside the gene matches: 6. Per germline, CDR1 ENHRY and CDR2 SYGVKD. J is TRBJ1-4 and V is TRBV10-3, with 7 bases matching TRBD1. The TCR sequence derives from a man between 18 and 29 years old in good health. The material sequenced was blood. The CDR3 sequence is CAISGGGGGNEKLFF. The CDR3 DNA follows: TGTGCCATCAGTGGAGGGGGCGGAGGTAATGAAAAACTGTTTTTT.